This T cell receptor (beta chain) was captured in a study of blood T cell repertoires in COVID-19. Turning to the study itself: Both acute and convalescent COVID-19 samples were obtained from the United States, Italy and Spain.

The repertoire was sequenced with immunoSEQ multiplex PCR; TCRdb's copy has only in-frame clones and lacks some. The table has 200,000 to 250,000 clones, roughly 90% seen once; the top ten hold 0.82%. Germline-derived CDR1 and CDR2 are MDHEN and SYDVKM. CDR3 length equals 16 residues. Trimming cost V 3 bases and J 6 bases; bases outside gene matches: 8. The sequenced material came from peripheral blood. The receptor was isolated from a man in his sixties with COVID-19, enrolled during active disease. The rearrangement links TRBV28 to TRBJ2-1; 10 nucleotides line up with TRBD2. CDR3: CASSFLRASGSNEQFF. CDR3 nucleotides: TGTGCCAGCAGTTTCCTAAGGGCTAGCGGGAGCAATGAGCAGTTCTTC.